Listed below are T cell receptor beta chains from one sample, sequenced in a study of OX40 agonist ivuxolimab in advanced cancers. Libraries were prepared by immunoSEQ multiplex PCR; TCRdb keeps only in-frame clonotypes and omits some of them. The sample carries about 88,000 clones, around 87% recorded once. Sequences were derived from CD4+ or CD8+ T cells sorted from blood, sampled in a trial of the OX40 agonist ivuxolimab. The receptors shown here come from an adult with an advanced solid tumor such as melanoma, head and neck, liver or kidney cancer. The CDR3 runs from the conserved cysteine through the conserved F or W. The D gene is left open where the match is weak. Size is omitted from some rows. Given values are once, few, many or a class for expanded clones.

j_call d_call clone_size v_call cdr3_aa cdr3_nt
TRBJ1-6 . few TRBV30 CAWRAGYNSPLHF TGTGCCTGGAGGGCGGGATATAATTCACCCCTCCACTTT
TRBJ2-6 . once TRBV6-5 CASRESGANVLTF TGTGCCAGCAGAGAGTCTGGGGCCAACGTCCTGACTTTC
TRBJ2-7 . . TRBV18 CASSPPNTGSSYEQYF TGTGCCAGCTCACCACCTAATACAGGGAGCTCCTACGAGCAGTACTTC
TRBJ1-1 TRBD1 . TRBV30 CAGLRGQRNTEAFF TGTGCCGGTTTGAGGGGACAGCGGAACACTGAAGCTTTCTTT
TRBJ2-7 . . TRBV6-1 CASSMDSFYEQYF TGTGCCAGCAGTATGGACAGCTTTTACGAGCAGTACTTC
TRBJ1-5 . . TRBV7-2 CASTNRVGNQPQHF TGTGCCAGCACAAACAGGGTCGGCAATCAGCCCCAGCATTTT
TRBJ2-2 TRBD2 . TRBV7-3 CASSPSGGGITGELFF TGTGCCAGCAGCCCCTCAGGCGGGGGAATCACCGGGGAGCTGTTTTTT
TRBJ1-6 TRBD1 few TRBV5-1 CASRGTGENSPLHF TGCGCCAGCAGGGGGACAGGGGAAAATTCACCCCTCCACTTT
TRBJ2-7 . . TRBV10-3 CAISELAGSYEQYF TGTGCCATCAGTGAGCTAGCAGGCTCCTACGAGCAGTACTTC
TRBJ2-3 TRBD2 . TRBV4-1 CASTNLGGGTDTQYF TGCGCCAGCACCAACCTCGGGGGGGGCACAGATACGCAGTATTTT
TRBJ1-1 TRBD1 . TRBV7-8 CASSSTGETEAFF TGTGCCAGCAGCTCGACAGGGGAAACTGAAGCTTTCTTT